This TCR beta chain was observed in a study of CD4 and CD8 cells across lung adenocarcinoma regions (dated by TCRdb to between 2017 and 2018). In the study overall: Intratumor heterogeneity of the T cell receptor repertoire was examined by comparing tumor centers with tumor margins.

The CDR3 sequence holds 16 residues, the cysteine and phenylalanine included. Only the CDR3 region is kept as DNA, spanning 48 bases read in frame from base 1. From a lookup of the germline V gene, CDR1 and CDR2 are MGHRA and YSYEKL. Between the V and J ends, shortened by 5 bases and 16 bases respectively, the junction contains 29 bases. Preparation of the library involved PCR. Reads for this sample came from a HiSeq X Ten. TCRdb reworked the public reads: Q25 trimming with fastp, MiXCR clone assembly, productive beta chains retained. Every entry covers one CDR3 protein and lists the most common genes and DNA from its rows. Across this sample there are roughly 7,100 distinct CDR3 sequences, with around 40% seen only once. Approximately 30% of the sample goes to the ten largest clones. The donors were patients who had localized lung adenocarcinoma, which is a subtype of non-small cell lung cancer. These samples came from the margins of localized lung adenocarcinomas. CD4+ T cells from tumor tissue were profiled separately from CD8+ T cells for TCR repertoire analysis.

Points on this clonotype: It lacks a known antigen. Base quality data are lacking; no much larger clone is found one base away.

The sequence joins TRBV4-1 to TRBJ2-2; the D match is possibly TRBD1 or TRBD2, with 5 bases aligned in each. What was sequenced was CD4+ T cells from the margin of a lung tumor. In light of the paper, this sample's cell subset or site label describes: tumor margin region. This TCR came from a male donor with lung adenocarcinoma. The CD4 and CD8 labels of this study may be unreliable. The CDR3 protein sequence reads: CASSSDSILSPGAQFF. In nucleotide form, the sequence is TGCGCCAGCAGCTCCGACAGCATATTAAGTCCCGGGGCGCAGTTTTTT.